The T cell receptor (beta chain) under discussion was sequenced for a study of T cell repertoires in cytomegalovirus infection. At the level of the study: Public TCR beta signatures were indicative of both CMV infection and a matching HLA type. Findings and limits, study-wide: Carriers of CMV and the relevant HLA type were discriminated by public TCR beta frequency. HLA-C-restricted TCR beta clonotypes specific for CMV led the ex vivo response.

From the reads, TCRdb called clonotypes with MiXCR, one entry per CDR3 protein. The sample lists about 740,000 distinct CDR3 sequences; 35% to 45% were seen once. The CDR3 sequence is 16 residues long. Trimming removed 5 bases from V and 0 bases from J, with 16 bases in between. The germline gives CDR1 MDHEN, CDR2 SYDVKM. Comments on this clonotype: No antigen is known for it.

The gene calls are TRBV28 and TRBJ1-1; a possible D gene is TRBD1 (6 bases). This clonotype originated in a human donor in good health (CMV status not recorded). Some clones in this sample may be carry-over from other donors' samples. Material for sequencing was PBMCs. DNA of the CDR3: TGTGCCAGCAGTGTCCGACGGGCAGGGGTGAACACTGAAGCTTTCTTT. Encoded protein: CASSVRRAGVNTEAFF.